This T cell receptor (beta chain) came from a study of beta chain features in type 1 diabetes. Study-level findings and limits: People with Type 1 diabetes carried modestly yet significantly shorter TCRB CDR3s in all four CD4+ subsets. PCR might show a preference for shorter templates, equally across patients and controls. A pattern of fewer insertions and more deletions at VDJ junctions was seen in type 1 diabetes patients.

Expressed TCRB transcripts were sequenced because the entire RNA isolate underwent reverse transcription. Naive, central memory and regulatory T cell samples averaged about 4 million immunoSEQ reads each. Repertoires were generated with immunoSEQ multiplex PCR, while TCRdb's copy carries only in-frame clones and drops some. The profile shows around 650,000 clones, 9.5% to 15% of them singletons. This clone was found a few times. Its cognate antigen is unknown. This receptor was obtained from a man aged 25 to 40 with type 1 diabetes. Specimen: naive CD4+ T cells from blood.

CDR3 in amino acids: CASSLGAGETQYF. CDR3 DNA sequence: TGTGCCAGCAGCTTGGGAGCCGGGGAGACCCAGTACTTC. V and J are TRBV5-4 and TRBJ2-5; D remains unclear. The V gene lost 0 bases and the J gene lost 5 bases, with 8 bases spanning the gap. Germline V gene lookup returns CDR1 SGHNT and CDR2 YYREEE (reference sequence). The CDR3 loop spans 13 amino acids.